Only a few counts were recorded for the clone carrying this T cell receptor beta chain. The sample is drawn from a study of T cell repertoires in cytomegalovirus infection. TCRdb analysed the reads with MiXCR anew, one entry per CDR3 protein. The sample yields roughly 280,000 distinct CDR3 sequences, 12% to 15% seen once. The V segment lost 4 bases and the J segment 4 bases; nucleotides outside the gene matches: 8. Germline assignment: CDR1 SGHNT and CDR2 YYREEE (reference sequence). The CDR3 runs to 16 residues. The clonotype originates from a human donor in good health (CMV status not recorded). Some clones in this sample may be carry-over from other donors' samples. Sample: PBMCs. The chain links TRBV5-4 to TRBJ2-1; 10 bases match TRBD2. The CDR3 coding sequence is TGTGCCAGCAGCGTTGGGGTAGCGGGGGGATACAATGAGCAGTTCTTC. It encodes CASSVGVAGGYNEQFF.